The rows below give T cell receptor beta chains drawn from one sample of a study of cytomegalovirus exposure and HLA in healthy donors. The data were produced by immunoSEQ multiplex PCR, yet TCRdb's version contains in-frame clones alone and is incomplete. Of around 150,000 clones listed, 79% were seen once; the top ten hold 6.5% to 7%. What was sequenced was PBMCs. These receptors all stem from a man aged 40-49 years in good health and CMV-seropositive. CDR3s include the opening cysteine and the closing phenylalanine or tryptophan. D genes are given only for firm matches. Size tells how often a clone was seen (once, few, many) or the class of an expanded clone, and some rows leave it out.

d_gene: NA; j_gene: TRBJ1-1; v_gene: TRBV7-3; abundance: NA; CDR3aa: CASSPQGYTEAFF; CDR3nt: TGTGCCAGCAGCCCCCAGGGGTACACTGAAGCTTTCTTT
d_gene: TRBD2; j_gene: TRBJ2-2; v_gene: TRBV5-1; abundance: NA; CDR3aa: CASSLEGGRALGELFF; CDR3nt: TGCGCCAGCAGCTTGGAAGGCGGGAGGGCCCTGGGGGAGCTGTTTTTT
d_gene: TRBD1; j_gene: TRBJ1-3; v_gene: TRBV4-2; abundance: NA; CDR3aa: CASISDRGLFAGNTIYF; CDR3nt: TGTGCCAGCATCTCGGACAGGGGGCTCTTCGCTGGAAACACCATATATTTT
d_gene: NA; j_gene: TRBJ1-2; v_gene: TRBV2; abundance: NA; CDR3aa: CASMSLSGYTF; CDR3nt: TGTGCCAGCATGAGCTTATCTGGCTACACCTTC
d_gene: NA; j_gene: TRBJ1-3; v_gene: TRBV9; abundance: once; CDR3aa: CASSPSGGIGNTIYF; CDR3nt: TGTGCCAGCAGCCCCTCGGGGGGCATAGGAAACACCATATATTTT
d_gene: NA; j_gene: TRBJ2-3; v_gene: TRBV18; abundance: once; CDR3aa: CASSSTGSTDTQYF; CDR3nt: TGTGCCAGCTCTTCGACAGGCTCCACAGATACGCAGTATTTT
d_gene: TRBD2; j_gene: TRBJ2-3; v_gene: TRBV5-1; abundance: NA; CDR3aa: CASTEGLAGDTQYF; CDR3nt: TGCGCCAGCACGGAGGGACTAGCGGGAGATACGCAGTATTTT
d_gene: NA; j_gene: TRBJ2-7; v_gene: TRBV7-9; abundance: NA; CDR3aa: CASSSSDRDFHEQYF; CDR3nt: TGTGCCAGCAGCTCCTCCGACAGGGACTTCCACGAGCAGTACTTC
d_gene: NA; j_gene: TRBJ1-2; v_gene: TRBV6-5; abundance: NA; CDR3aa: CASSYYSGQNGYTF; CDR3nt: TGTGCCAGCAGTTACTATTCCGGACAGAATGGCTACACCTTC
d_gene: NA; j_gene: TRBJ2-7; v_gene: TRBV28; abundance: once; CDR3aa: CASSLAASYEQYF; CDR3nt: TGTGCCAGCAGTTTGGCGGCCTCCTACGAGCAGTACTTC
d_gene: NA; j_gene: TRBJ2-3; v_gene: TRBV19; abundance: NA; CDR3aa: CASKNPGADTQYF; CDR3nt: TGTGCCAGCAAAAATCCAGGGGCCGATACGCAGTATTTT
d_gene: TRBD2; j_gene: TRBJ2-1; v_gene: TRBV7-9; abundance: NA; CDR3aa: CASSLGLAGGKQFF; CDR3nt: TGTGCCAGCAGCTTAGGCCTAGCGGGGGGGAAGCAGTTCTTC